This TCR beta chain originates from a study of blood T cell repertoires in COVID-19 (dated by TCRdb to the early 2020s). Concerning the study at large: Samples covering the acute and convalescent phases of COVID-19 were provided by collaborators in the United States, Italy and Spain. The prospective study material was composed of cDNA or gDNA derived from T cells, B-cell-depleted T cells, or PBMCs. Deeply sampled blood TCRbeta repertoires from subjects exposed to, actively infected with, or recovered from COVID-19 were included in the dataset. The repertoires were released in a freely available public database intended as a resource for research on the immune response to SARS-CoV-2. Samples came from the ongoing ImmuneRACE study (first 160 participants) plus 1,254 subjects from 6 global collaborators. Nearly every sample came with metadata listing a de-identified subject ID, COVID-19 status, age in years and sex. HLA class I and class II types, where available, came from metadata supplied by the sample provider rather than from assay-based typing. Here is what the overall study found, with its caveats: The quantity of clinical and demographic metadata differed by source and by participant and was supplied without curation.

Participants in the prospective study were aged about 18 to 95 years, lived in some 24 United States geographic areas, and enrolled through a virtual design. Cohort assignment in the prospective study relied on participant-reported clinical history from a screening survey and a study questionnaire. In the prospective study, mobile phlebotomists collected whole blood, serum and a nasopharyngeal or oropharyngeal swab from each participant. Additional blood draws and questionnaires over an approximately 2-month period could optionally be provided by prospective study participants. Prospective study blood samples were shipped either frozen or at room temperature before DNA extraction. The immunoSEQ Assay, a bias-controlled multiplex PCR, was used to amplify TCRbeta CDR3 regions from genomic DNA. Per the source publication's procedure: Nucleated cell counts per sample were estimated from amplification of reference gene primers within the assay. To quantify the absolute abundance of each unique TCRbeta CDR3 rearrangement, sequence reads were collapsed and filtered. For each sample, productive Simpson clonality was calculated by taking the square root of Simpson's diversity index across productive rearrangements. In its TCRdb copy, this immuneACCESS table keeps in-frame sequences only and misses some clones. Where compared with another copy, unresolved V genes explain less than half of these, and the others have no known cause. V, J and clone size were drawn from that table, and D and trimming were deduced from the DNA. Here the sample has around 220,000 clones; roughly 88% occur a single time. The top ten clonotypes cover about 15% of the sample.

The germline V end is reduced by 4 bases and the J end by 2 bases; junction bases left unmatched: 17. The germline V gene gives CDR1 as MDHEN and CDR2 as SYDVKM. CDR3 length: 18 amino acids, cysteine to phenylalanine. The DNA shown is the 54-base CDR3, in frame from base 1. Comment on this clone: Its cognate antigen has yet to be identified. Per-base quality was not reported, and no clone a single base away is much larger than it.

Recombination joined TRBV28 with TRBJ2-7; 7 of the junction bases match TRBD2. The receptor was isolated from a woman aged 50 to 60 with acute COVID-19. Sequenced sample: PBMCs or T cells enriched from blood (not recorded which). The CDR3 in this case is CASSSEPPGGWAPYEQYF. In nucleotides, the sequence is TGTGCCAGCAGTTCCGAACCCCCGGGGGGTTGGGCGCCCTACGAGCAGTACTTC.